The source of this TCR beta chain is a study of blood T cell repertoires in COVID-19. V was pared by 4 bases and J by 6 bases, with 18 bases between. From germline, CDR1 is PRHDT and CDR2 FYEKMQ (reference sequence). CDR3 length equals 16 residues. As originally analysed: Amplification of reference gene primers provided the estimated nucleated cell counts. Repertoires were generated with immunoSEQ multiplex PCR, while TCRdb's copy carries only in-frame clones and drops some. V and J calls and clone size are copied from that table; D and trimming were computed from the DNA. The data show 50,000 to 70,000 clones, with 65% to 85% seen just once and roughly 3.2% held by the top ten.

This TCR came from a man aged 60 to 75 with acute or convalescent COVID-19. The rearrangement uses TRBV13 and TRBJ2-2; a weak D match, TRBD1 (6 bases). Sequences were obtained from peripheral blood. CDR3 bases: TGTGCCAGCAGCTCCGGTTGGGGGACACCGCCCGGGGAGCTGTTTTTT. Translation gives CASSSGWGTPPGELFF. The full variable domain, with the rest looked up from reference TRBV13 and TRBJ2-2, is AAGVIQSPRHLIKEKRETATLKCYPIPRHDTVYWYQQGPGQDPQFLISFYEKMQSDKGSIPDRFSAQQFSDYHSELNMSSLELGDSALYFCASSSGWGTPPGELFFGEGSRLTVL.